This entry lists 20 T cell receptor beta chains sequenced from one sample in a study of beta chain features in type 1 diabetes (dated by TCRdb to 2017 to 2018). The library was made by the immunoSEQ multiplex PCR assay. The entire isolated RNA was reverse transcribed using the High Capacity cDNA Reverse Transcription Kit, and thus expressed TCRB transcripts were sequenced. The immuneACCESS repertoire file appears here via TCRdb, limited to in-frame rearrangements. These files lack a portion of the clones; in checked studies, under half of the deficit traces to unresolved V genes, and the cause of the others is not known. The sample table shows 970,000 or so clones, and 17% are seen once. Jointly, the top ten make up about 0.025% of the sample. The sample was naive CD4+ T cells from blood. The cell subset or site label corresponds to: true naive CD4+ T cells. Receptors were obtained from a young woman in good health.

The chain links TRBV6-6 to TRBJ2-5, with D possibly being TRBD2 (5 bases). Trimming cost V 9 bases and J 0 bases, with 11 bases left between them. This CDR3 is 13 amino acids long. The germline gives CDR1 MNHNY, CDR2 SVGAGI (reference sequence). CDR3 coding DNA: TGTGCCAGTGAAGCGGATTACCAAGAGACCCAGTACTTC. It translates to CASEADYQETQYF.

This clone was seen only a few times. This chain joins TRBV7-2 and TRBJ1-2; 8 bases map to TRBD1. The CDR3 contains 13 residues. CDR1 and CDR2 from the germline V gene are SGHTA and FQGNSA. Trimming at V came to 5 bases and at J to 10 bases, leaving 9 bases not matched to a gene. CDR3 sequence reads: CASSPDRGGSYTF. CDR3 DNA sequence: TGTGCCAGCAGCCCTGACAGGGGCGGTTCCTACACCTTC.

The CDR3 coding sequence is TGTGCCAGCAGTCGACAGTACAATGAGCAGTTCTTC. Its translation is CASSRQYNEQFF. The rearrangement joins TRBV7-2 to TRBJ2-1; D is possibly TRBD1 (5 bases). Trimming cost V 6 bases and J 4 bases, with 7 bases left between them. Germline assignment: CDR1 SGHTA and CDR2 FQGNSA. This CDR3 region has 12 residues.

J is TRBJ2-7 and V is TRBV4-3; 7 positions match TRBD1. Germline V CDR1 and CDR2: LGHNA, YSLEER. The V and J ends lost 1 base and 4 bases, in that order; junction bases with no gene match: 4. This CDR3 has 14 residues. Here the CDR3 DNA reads TGCGCCAGCAGCCAAGCCGCGACAGGGTACGAGCAGTACTTC. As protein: CASSQAATGYEQYF.

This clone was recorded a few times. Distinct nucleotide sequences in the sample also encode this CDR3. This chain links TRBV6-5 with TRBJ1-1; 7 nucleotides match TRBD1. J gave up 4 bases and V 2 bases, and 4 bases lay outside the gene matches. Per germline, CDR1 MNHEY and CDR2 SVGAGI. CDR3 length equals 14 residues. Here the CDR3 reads CASSYRDSGTEAFF. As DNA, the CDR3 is TGTGCCAGCAGTTACAGGGACAGCGGCACTGAAGCTTTCTTT.

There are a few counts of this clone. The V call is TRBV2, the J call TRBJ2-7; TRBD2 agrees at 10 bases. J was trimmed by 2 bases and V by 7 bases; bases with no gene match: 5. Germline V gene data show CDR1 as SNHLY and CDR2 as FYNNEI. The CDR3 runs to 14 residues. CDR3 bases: TGTGCCAGCATAGCTAGCGGGAGAACCTACGAGCAGTACTTC. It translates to CASIASGRTYEQYF.

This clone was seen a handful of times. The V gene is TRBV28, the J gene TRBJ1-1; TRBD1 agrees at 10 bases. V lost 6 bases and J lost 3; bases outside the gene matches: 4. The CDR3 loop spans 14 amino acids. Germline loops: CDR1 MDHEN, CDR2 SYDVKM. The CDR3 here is CASRTGGSYTEAFF. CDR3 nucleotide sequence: TGTGCCAGCAGGACAGGGGGCAGTTACACTGAAGCTTTCTTT.

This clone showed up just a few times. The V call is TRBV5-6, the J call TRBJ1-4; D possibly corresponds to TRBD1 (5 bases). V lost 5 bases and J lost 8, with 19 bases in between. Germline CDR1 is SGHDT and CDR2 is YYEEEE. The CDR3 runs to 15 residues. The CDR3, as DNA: TGTGCCAGCAGATTTTTCAGGGCTCCGATCGAAAAACTGTTTTTT. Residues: CASRFFRAPIEKLFF.

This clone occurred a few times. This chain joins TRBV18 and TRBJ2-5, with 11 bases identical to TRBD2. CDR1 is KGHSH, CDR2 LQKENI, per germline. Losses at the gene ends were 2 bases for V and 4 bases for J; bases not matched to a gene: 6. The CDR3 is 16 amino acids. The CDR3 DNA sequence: TGTGCCAGCTCACCAACTAGCGGGAGAATCGGAGAGACCCAGTACTTC. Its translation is CASSPTSGRIGETQYF.

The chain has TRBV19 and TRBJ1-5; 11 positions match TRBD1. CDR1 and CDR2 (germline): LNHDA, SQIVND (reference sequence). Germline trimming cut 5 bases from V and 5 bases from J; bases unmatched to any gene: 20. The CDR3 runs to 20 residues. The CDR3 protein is CASSGTWTGGFMGQYQPQHF. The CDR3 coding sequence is TGTGCCAGTAGTGGAACCTGGACAGGGGGCTTTATGGGCCAATATCAGCCCCAGCATTTT.

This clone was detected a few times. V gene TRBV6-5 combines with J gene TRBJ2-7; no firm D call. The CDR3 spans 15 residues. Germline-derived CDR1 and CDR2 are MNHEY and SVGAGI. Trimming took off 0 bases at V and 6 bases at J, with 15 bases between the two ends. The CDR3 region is CASSYSRTRWGEQYF. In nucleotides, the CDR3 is TGTGCCAGCAGTTACTCGCGCACCCGTTGGGGCGAGCAGTACTTC.

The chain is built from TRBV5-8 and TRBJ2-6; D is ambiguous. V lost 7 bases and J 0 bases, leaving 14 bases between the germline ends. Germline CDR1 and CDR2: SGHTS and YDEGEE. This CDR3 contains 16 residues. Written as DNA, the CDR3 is TGTGCCAGCGAGCATAACACGCACTCTGGGGCCAACGTCCTGACTTTC. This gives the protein CASEHNTHSGANVLTF.

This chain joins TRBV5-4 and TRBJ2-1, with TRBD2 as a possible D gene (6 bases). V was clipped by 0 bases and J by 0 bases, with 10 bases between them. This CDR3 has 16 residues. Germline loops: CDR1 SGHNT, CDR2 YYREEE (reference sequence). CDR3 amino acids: CASSLGWDSSYNEQFF. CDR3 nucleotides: TGTGCCAGCAGCTTGGGGTGGGACTCCTCCTACAATGAGCAGTTCTTC.

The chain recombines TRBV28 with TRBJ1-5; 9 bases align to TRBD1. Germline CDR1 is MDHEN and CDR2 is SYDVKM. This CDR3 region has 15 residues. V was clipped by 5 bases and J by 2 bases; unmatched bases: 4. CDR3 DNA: TGTGCCAGCAGTCGGGACAGGGCTGGCAATCAGCCCCAGCATTTT. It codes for CASSRDRAGNQPQHF.

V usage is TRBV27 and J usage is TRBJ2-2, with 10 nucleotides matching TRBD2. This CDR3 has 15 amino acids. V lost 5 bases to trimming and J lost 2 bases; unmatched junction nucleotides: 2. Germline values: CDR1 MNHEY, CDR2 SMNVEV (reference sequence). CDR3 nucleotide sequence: TGTGCCAGCAGTGGACTAGCGGTTAACACCGGGGAGCTGTTTTTT. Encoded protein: CASSGLAVNTGELFF.

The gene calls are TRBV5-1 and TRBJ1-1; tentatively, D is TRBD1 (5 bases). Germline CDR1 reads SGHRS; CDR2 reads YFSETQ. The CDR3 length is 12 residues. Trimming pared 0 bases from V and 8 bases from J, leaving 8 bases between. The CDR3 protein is CASSLARGEAFF. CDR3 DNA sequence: TGCGCCAGCAGCTTGGCAAGGGGAGAAGCTTTCTTT.

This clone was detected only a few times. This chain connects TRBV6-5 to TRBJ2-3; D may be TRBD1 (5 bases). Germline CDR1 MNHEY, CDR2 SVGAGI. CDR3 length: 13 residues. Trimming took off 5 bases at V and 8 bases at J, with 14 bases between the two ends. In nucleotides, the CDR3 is TGTGCCAGCAGTCCACAGACAGACGGTACGCAGTATTTT. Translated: CASSPQTDGTQYF.

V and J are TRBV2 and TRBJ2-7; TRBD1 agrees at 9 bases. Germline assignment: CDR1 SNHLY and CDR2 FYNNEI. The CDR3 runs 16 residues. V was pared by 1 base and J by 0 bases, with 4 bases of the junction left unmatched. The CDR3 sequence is CASSEGTGVGSYEQYF. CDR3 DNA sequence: TGTGCCAGCAGTGAAGGGACAGGGGTGGGCTCCTACGAGCAGTACTTC.

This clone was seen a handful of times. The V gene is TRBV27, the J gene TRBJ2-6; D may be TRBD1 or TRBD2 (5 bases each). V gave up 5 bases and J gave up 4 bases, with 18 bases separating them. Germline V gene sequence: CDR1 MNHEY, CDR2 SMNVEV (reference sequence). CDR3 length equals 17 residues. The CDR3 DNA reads TGTGCCAGCAGTCGGGACCCAGCATACGGAGGGGCCAACGTCCTGACTTTC. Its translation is CASSRDPAYGGANVLTF.

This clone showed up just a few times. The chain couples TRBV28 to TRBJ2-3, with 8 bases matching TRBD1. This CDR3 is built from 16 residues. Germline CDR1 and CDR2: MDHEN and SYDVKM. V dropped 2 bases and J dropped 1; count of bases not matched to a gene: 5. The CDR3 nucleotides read TGTGCCAGCAGTTTACCCGGGACAGGAGGCACAGATACGCAGTATTTT. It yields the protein CASSLPGTGGTDTQYF. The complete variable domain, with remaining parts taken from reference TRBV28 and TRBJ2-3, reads DVKVTQSSRYLVKRTGEKVFLECVQDMDHENMFWYRQDPGLGLRLIYFSYDVKMKEKGDIPEGYSVSREKKERFSLILESASTNQTSMYLCASSLPGTGGTDTQYFGPGTRLTVL.